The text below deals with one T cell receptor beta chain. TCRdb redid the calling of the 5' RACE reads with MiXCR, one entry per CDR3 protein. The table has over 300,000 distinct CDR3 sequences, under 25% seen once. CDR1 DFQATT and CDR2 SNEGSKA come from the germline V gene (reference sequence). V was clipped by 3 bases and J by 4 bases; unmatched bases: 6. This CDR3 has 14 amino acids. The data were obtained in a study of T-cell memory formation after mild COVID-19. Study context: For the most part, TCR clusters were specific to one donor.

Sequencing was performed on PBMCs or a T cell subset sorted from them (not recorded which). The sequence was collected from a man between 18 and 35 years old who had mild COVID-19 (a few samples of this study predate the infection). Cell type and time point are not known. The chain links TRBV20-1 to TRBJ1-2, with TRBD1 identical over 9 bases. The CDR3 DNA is TGCAGTGCTAGTAACAGGGGGCAAGGCTATGGCTACACCTTC. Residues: CSASNRGQGYGYTF.